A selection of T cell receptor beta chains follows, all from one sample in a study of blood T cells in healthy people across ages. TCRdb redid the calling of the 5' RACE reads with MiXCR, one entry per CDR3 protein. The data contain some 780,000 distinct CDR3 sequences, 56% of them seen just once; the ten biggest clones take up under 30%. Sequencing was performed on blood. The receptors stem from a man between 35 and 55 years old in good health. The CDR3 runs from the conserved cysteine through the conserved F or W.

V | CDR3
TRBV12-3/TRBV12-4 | CASSLASRDYGYTF
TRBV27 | CASRLRRGLNQDTQYF
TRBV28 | CATIQGGETQYF
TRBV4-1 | CASSPIDGGYTEAFF
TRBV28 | CASSPPAREQYF
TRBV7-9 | CASSPKVTGRSVKAFF
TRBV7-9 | CASSLVQGLQRIYGYTF
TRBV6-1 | CASRNPAGREETQYF
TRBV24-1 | CATSDPPLAGEGNEQFF
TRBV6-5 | CASSYRPGQGFSRETQYF
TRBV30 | CAWNPSTSYNEQFF
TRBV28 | CASSFLGQGFRGANVLTF
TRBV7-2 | CASSLDGTGEDTQYF
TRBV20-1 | CRARDPYTDTQYF
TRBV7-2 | CASSFMGEPRVNNEQFF
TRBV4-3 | CASSYTQRQEGPYEQYF
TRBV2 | CASSEQGWDTEAFF
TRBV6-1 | CASSDPVAGGASRTDTQYF
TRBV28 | CASRITGSSYEQYF
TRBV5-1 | CASSLNELAGRYNEQFF
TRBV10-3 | CAISAGGRYEQYF
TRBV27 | CASSSRTGGRNQPQHF
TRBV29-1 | CSVEGPSGTYEQYF
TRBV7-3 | CASSLDRTSTDTQYF
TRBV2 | CASSLRTGEKLFF
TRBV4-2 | CASSQVGQDNYGYTF
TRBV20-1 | CSATTSGGTPITDTQYF
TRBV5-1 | CASSATGVGIQYF
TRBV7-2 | CASSLGAFGANSYEQYF
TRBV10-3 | CAIRDSGGIYNEQFF
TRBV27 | CASSLGIRGETQYF
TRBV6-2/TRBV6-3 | CASSYPFGGNTEAFF
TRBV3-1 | CASTSTGRGAYEQYF
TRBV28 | CASTTGLGNHEQYF
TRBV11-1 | CASSLGTTTYEQYF
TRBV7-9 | CASSPRLADQETQYF
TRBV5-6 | CASTKEVNYGYTF
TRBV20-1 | CSARDQDGSPLHF
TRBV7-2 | CASSSSDYAYNEQFF
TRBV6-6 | CASSPGATYEQYF
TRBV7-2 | CASSFRRSQGVYEQYF
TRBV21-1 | CASSNQWAGSGANVLTF
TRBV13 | CASSASLAGVGQFF
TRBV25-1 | CASSESGSGRGPGYTF
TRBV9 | CASSIRDRGLQETQYF
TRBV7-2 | CASSSRWGRGDQPQHF
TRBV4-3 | CASSQDSTGGPGVRETQYF
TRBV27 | CASRPRDRDYEQYF
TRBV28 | CASISLDRGTDETQYF
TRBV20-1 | CSALVTDTEAFF